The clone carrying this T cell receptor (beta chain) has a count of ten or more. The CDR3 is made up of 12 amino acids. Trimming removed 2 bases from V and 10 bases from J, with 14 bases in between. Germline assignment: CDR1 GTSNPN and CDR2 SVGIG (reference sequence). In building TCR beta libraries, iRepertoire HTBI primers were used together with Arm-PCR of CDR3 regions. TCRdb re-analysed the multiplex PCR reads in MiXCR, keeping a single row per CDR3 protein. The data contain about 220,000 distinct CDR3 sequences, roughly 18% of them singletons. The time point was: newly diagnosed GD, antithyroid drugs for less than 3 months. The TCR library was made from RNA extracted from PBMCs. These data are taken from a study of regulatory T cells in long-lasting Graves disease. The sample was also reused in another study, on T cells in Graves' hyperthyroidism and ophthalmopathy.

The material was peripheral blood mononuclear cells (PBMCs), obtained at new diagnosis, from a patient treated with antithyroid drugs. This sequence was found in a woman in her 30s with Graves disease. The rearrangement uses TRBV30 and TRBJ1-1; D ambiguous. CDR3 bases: TGTGCCTGGAGTCCAAACCAAGGGCGAGCTTTCTTT. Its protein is CAWSPNQGRAFF.